Below, 29 T cell receptor beta chains from the same sample are listed, as sequenced in a study of cytomegalovirus exposure and HLA in healthy donors. Use of 60 Vbeta and 13 Jbeta primers characterized the PCR. The method was immunoSEQ multiplex PCR; TCRdb's version includes in-frame clones alone and lacks a portion of them. Of roughly 180,000 clones listed, roughly 80% are singletons. Material: PBMCs. All receptors derive from a woman younger than 30 in good health and CMV-seronegative.

This rearrangement joins TRBV28 to TRBJ2-3; 9 positions agree with TRBD2. Germline V gene data show CDR1 as MDHEN and CDR2 as SYDVKM. V was clipped by 9 bases and J by 2 bases; unmatched bases: 9. The CDR3 is 15 amino acids. This CDR3 reads CARGKAGGHTDTQYF. The DNA of the CDR3 is TGTGCCAGGGGAAAAGCGGGAGGCCACACAGATACGCAGTATTTT.

The chain has TRBV6-1 and TRBJ2-1, with 10 bases that match TRBD2. This CDR3 region has 14 residues. The germline gives CDR1 MNHNS, CDR2 SASEGT. V lost 5 bases and J lost 3; bases outside the gene matches: 1. CDR3: CASSSSGGYNEQFF. CDR3 nucleotides: TGTGCCAGCAGTTCTAGCGGGGGCTACAATGAGCAGTTCTTC.

The chain has TRBV7-8 and TRBJ2-1; 13 bases align to TRBD2. Germline lookup yields CDR1 SGHVS and CDR2 FQNEAQ. After removal of 1 base from V and 5 bases from J, the junction contained 8 bases not matched to a gene. The CDR3 loop spans 18 amino acids. This CDR3 is CASSLVTSGLAGNNEQFF. CDR3 bases: TGTGCCAGCAGCTTAGTGACGTCGGGACTAGCGGGAAACAATGAGCAGTTCTTC.

The gene calls are TRBV19 and TRBJ1-2; D ambiguous. V was clipped by 7 bases and J by 7 bases, with 13 bases between them. Germline V CDR1 and CDR2: LNHDA, SQIVND (reference sequence). The CDR3 spans 12 residues. DNA for the CDR3: TGTGCCAGTACGGAAAGGAGGGTTGGCTACACCTTC. Amino acids: CASTERRVGYTF.

V usage is TRBV5-1 and J usage is TRBJ2-2, with 12 bases fitting TRBD1. V lost 2 bases and J lost 7; bases outside the gene matches: 9. In germline, CDR1 is SGHRS, CDR2 YFSETQ. The CDR3 consists of 17 residues. The CDR3 loop is CASSFPGQGASDGELFF. The CDR3 nucleotides read TGCGCCAGCAGCTTCCCGGGACAGGGGGCTTCGGACGGGGAGCTGTTTTTT.

The chain uses TRBV28 and TRBJ1-5, with D tentatively TRBD1 (5 bases). CDR3 length equals 14 residues. Germline values: CDR1 MDHEN, CDR2 SYDVKM. Between the trimmed V and J ends, which lost 5 bases and 5 bases, there was a span of 13 bases. Here the CDR3 reads CASSLTVSDQPQHF. CDR3 DNA: TGTGCCAGCAGTCTGACAGTTTCAGATCAGCCCCAGCATTTT.

The genes are TRBV5-6 and TRBJ1-2; D ambiguous. The V gene's germline CDR1 is SGHDT and CDR2 YYEEEE. The CDR3 covers 12 residues. V was cut by 0 bases and J by 7 bases, with 7 bases left in between. The CDR3 is CASSLGSFGYTF. CDR3 DNA sequence: TGTGCCAGCAGCTTGGGGAGCTTTGGCTACACCTTC.

This chain connects TRBV7-6 to TRBJ2-1; perhaps TRBD2 as D (6 bases). The germline gives CDR1 SGHVS, CDR2 FNYEAQ. This CDR3 region has 15 residues. V was shortened by 4 bases and J by 7 bases, with 17 bases between the two germline ends. The CDR3 DNA follows: TGTGCCAGCAGCTACCGGGACTCCCCTATGAATGAGCAGTTCTTC. Protein: CASSYRDSPMNEQFF.

V gene TRBV5-1 combines with J gene TRBJ2-7; TRBD1 might be the D (6 bases). The V gene's germline CDR1 is SGHRS and CDR2 YFSETQ. CDR3 length: 13 residues. V lost 3 bases, J lost 2 bases, and 9 bases lay in between. The chain's CDR3 is CASSYDRTYEQYF. The CDR3 DNA sequence: TGCGCCAGCAGCTATGACAGGACCTACGAGCAGTACTTC. Filled out from reference TRBV5-1 and TRBJ2-7, the complete variable domain reads KAGVTQTPRYLIKTRGQQVTLSCSPISGHRSVSWYQQTPGQGLQFLFEYFSETQRNKGNFPGRFSGRQFSNSRSEMNVSTLELGDSALYLCASSYDRTYEQYFGPGTRLTVT.

The chain joins TRBV5-1 to TRBJ2-1; TRBD1 aligns across 9 bases. CDR3 length: 14 amino acids. Looked up from germline, CDR1 is SGHRS and CDR2 is YFSETQ. The V and J ends lost 2 bases and 6 bases, in that order; junction bases with no gene match: 3. CDR3 loop: CASSLQGASNEQFF. The CDR3 DNA reads TGCGCCAGCAGCTTACAGGGGGCGAGCAATGAGCAGTTCTTC. The complete variable domain, with remaining parts taken from reference TRBV5-1 and TRBJ2-1, reads KAGVTQTPRYLIKTRGQQVTLSCSPISGHRSVSWYQQTPGQGLQFLFEYFSETQRNKGNFPGRFSGRQFSNSRSEMNVSTLELGDSALYLCASSLQGASNEQFFGPGTRLTVL.

V usage is TRBV6-5 and J usage is TRBJ2-1, with 11 bases matching TRBD2. Looked up from germline, CDR1 is MNHEY and CDR2 is SVGAGI. The CDR3 length is 15 residues. Losses at the gene ends were 2 bases for V and 6 bases for J; bases not matched to a gene: 3. The CDR3 nucleotides read TGTGCCAGCAGTTACATGCTAGCGGGAGGCAATGAGCAGTTCTTC. Amino acids: CASSYMLAGGNEQFF.

V and J are TRBV28 and TRBJ2-3, with D perhaps matching TRBD2 (6 bases). CDR1 and CDR2 from the germline V gene are MDHEN and SYDVKM. There are 14 residues in the CDR3. V was trimmed by 6 bases and J by 3 bases, leaving 13 bases between them. CDR3 sequence (DNA): TGTGCCAGCAGCGTCGGGGGTGCAACAGATACGCAGTATTTT. Its protein product is CASSVGGATDTQYF.

This clone showed up just a few times. The V and J genes are TRBV4-1 and TRBJ1-1; 8 bases match TRBD1. CDR1 is MGHRA, CDR2 YSYEKL, per germline. The CDR3 consists of 14 residues. After removal of 4 bases from V and 5 bases from J, the junction contained 6 bases not matched to a gene. The CDR3 DNA sequence: TGCGCCAGCAGCCGGAAACAGGGGGATACTGAAGCTTTCTTT. Its translation: CASSRKQGDTEAFF.

The chain links TRBV19 to TRBJ2-7; 10 bases line up with TRBD1. Trimming removed 10 bases from V and 3 bases from J; junction bases left unmatched: 6. Germline CDR1 and CDR2: LNHDA and SQIVND (reference sequence). This CDR3 comprises 13 residues. CDR3 DNA sequence: TGTGCCACCGCGGGACAGGGGCGCTACGAGCAGTACTTC. Translated: CATAGQGRYEQYF.

The chain is built from TRBV6-1 and TRBJ1-1; 7 nucleotides match TRBD1. Germline V gives CDR1 MNHNS, CDR2 SASEGT. Trimming took 3 bases from V and 10 from J; bases not matched to a gene: 11. The CDR3 is made up of 14 amino acids. CDR3 residues: CASSENRGRGGAFF. DNA of the CDR3: TGTGCCAGCAGTGAGAACAGGGGCAGAGGCGGAGCTTTCTTT.

The chain joins TRBV11-2 to TRBJ1-5; 7 bases line up with TRBD1. J gave up 5 bases and V 2 bases, and 0 bases lay outside the gene matches. CDR1 SGHAT and CDR2 FQNNGV come from the germline V gene. CDR3 length: 13 amino acids. CDR3 DNA: TGTGCCAGCAGCTTACAGGGGGATCAGCCCCAGCATTTT. It specifies CASSLQGDQPQHF. Variable domain in full (rest from reference TRBV11-2 and TRBJ1-5): EAGVAQSPRYKIIEKRQSVAFWCNPISGHATLYWYQQILGQGPKLLIQFQNNGVVDDSQLPKDRFSAERLKGVDSTLKIQPAKLEDSAVYLCASSLQGDQPQHFGDGTRLSIL.

This chain connects TRBV20-1 to TRBJ1-2; D remains unclear. This CDR3 spans 11 amino acids. V was clipped by 2 bases and J by 7 bases, with 8 bases between them. CDR1 and CDR2 from the germline V gene are DFQATT and SNEGSKA (reference sequence). The CDR3 sequence: CSARSGSGYTF. The CDR3 DNA is TGCAGTGCTAGATCAGGATCTGGCTACACCTTC.

The genes are TRBV5-4 and TRBJ1-1, with D unresolved. The CDR3 has 15 residues. V dropped 0 bases and J dropped 3 bases, with 12 bases sitting between them. CDR1 is SGHNT and CDR2 is YYREEE in the germline V gene (reference sequence). The CDR3 is CASSLAPTTHTEAFF. CDR3 in DNA: TGTGCCAGCAGCTTGGCTCCCACAACACACACTGAAGCTTTCTTT.

This clone was seen a few times. The chain recombines TRBV28 with TRBJ1-3; TRBD1 agrees at 8 bases. The germline gives CDR1 MDHEN, CDR2 SYDVKM. The CDR3 is 15 amino acids. V lost 2 bases, J lost 4 bases, and 4 bases stayed unmatched. CDR3 amino acids: CASSLGTGYGNTIYF. The CDR3 DNA reads as TGTGCCAGCAGTTTAGGGACAGGCTACGGAAACACCATATATTTT.

This clone was picked up one time. This sequence joins TRBV28 and TRBJ2-7; 9 bases map to TRBD1. This CDR3 spans 14 amino acids. Germline V gene lookup returns CDR1 MDHEN and CDR2 SYDVKM. The ends lost 3 bases at V and 5 bases at J; junction bases unmatched: 5. The chain's CDR3 is CASSFLGQGDEQYF. The CDR3 coding sequence is TGTGCCAGCAGTTTCCTGGGACAGGGAGACGAGCAGTACTTC.

This clone was observed a single time. The V gene is TRBV28, the J gene TRBJ2-7; tentative D call: TRBD1 (6 bases). There are 11 residues in the CDR3. Trimming took off 7 bases at V and 4 bases at J, with 8 bases between the two ends. The germline CDR1 and CDR2 sequences are MDHEN and SYDVKM. This CDR3 is CASTTGYEQYF. Here the CDR3 DNA reads TGTGCCAGCACCACAGGGTACGAGCAGTACTTC. Full variable domain (outside the CDR3, taken from reference TRBV28 and TRBJ2-7): DVKVTQSSRYLVKRTGEKVFLECVQDMDHENMFWYRQDPGLGLRLIYFSYDVKMKEKGDIPEGYSVSREKKERFSLILESASTNQTSMYLCASTTGYEQYFGPGTRLTVT.

Here the CDR3 DNA reads TGTGCCAGCAGCTTAAGCGGGAGCCCCTACGAGCAGTACTTC. Protein sequence: CASSLSGSPYEQYF. J is TRBJ2-7 and V is TRBV7-3; 7 nucleotides line up with TRBD2. CDR1 and CDR2 (germline): SGHTA, FQGTGA. The V and J ends lost 1 base and 2 bases, in that order; junction bases with no gene match: 2. The CDR3 is made up of 14 amino acids.

The chain carries TRBV5-6 and TRBJ2-7; D is undetermined. Trimming took off 4 bases at V and 3 bases at J, with 20 bases between the two ends. This CDR3 has 16 residues. Germline V gene data show CDR1 as SGHDT and CDR2 as YYEEEE. The CDR3 DNA follows: TGTGCCAGCAGCCTGTTCGGTCCTCCCGTCAACTACGAGCAGTACTTC. This gives the protein CASSLFGPPVNYEQYF.

The chain has TRBV5-4 and TRBJ2-1, with 7 bases matching TRBD2. This CDR3 spans 12 amino acids. Looked up from germline, CDR1 is SGHNT and CDR2 is YYREEE (reference sequence). J was trimmed by 12 bases and V by 4 bases; bases with no gene match: 7. The CDR3 nucleotides read TGTGCCAGCAGCATTCTTACTAGCGCGCAGTTCTTC. Residues: CASSILTSAQFF.

The CDR3 loop is CAPGSGTTYEQYF. DNA for the CDR3: TGTGCCCCGGGCAGCGGGACCACCTACGAGCAGTACTTC. The V and J genes are TRBV19 and TRBJ2-7; TRBD2 matches 7 bases. The CDR3 is 13 amino acids. V gave up 11 bases and J gave up 2 bases; unmatched junction bases: 9. Germline-derived CDR1 and CDR2 are LNHDA and SQIVND (reference sequence).

J is TRBJ1-5 and V is TRBV5-4, with D uncertain. CDR1 is SGHNT, CDR2 YYREEE, per germline (reference sequence). CDR3 length: 16 amino acids. V was pared by 0 bases and J by 2 bases, with 12 bases between. CDR3 sequence reads: CASSLGGSPGNQPQHF. The CDR3 nucleotides are TGTGCCAGCAGCTTGGGAGGGTCTCCTGGCAATCAGCCCCAGCATTTT.

The chain combines TRBV28 with TRBJ1-3, with 7 bases that match TRBD1. With V trimmed by 6 bases and J by 4 bases, 6 bases remained unmatched. CDR3 length equals 14 residues. Per the germline V gene, CDR1 is MDHEN and CDR2 is SYDVKM. CDR3 in DNA: TGTGCCAGCAGAATAGACAGGGTAGGAAACACCATATATTTT. It is translated as CASRIDRVGNTIYF.

The rearrangement joins TRBV10-3 to TRBJ2-5; D ambiguous. CDR3 size: 11 residues. V lost 6 bases and J lost 4, with 6 bases in between. CDR1 ENHRY and CDR2 SYGVKD come from the germline V gene. The CDR3 bases are TGTGCCATCAGCCGCGGAGAGACCCAGTACTTC. Translation gives CAISRGETQYF.

J is TRBJ1-2 and V is TRBV13, with no clear D. The CDR3 spans 13 residues. From germline, CDR1 is PRHDT and CDR2 FYEKMQ (reference sequence). The V end was cut by 2 bases, the J end by 0 bases, with 4 bases between. CDR3 sequence (DNA): TGTGCCAGCAGCTTACTTGCTAACTATGGCTACACCTTC. Translated, it gives CASSLLANYGYTF.